These T cell receptor beta chains were read from a single sample in a study of T cell changes during pregnancy in multiple sclerosis. TCRdb's copy holds only in-frame clones and misses some; the assay was immunoSEQ multiplex PCR. The sample lists about 59,000 clones; 80% to 95% were seen once. The material was peripheral blood, obtained in the third trimester of pregnancy. The receptors here all came from a female donor in good health, enrolled as a control in a pregnancy study. Both conserved end residues are trimmed from each CDR3. Part of the rows lack a size; the others show once, few, many or a class for expanded clones.

v_gene,abundance,j_gene,CDR3aa
TRBV7-2,.,TRBJ2-1,ASSPGLAAYNEQF
TRBV11-2,.,TRBJ2-1,ASGAGSSGRAWEQF
TRBV7-2,.,TRBJ2-1,ASSYSSGLNEQF
TRBV6-4,.,TRBJ2-1,ASSDSAGGYNEQF
TRBV30,few,TRBJ1-1,AWGQQNTEAF
TRBV15,.,TRBJ1-1,ATSRGYRGAAGNTEAF
TRBV30,.,TRBJ1-5,AWSYGSNQPQH
TRBV28,.,TRBJ2-1,ASSTGGAGASGQF
TRBV6-5,.,TRBJ1-2,ASSYSPGIGYT
TRBV4-3,.,TRBJ2-5,ASSQDWDSRAQY
TRBV7-2,.,TRBJ1-5,ASSPGTAHQPQH
TRBV7-2,.,TRBJ2-1,ASSAGGRGGNEQF
TRBV2,.,TRBJ1-2,ASSEEVTTGGDYT
TRBV7-2,once,TRBJ2-2,ASSPEGNTGELF
TRBV6-6,.,TRBJ2-7,ASSYSRLAGVYEQY
TRBV7-9,.,TRBJ2-7,ASSSGELRPYEQY
TRBV18,.,TRBJ2-3,ASSPPRGQWSTDTQY
TRBV11-2,.,TRBJ1-3,ASSLVYQGTSGNTIY
TRBV27,.,TRBJ2-3,ASFSSREDSQY
TRBV29-1,.,TRBJ2-7,SVAGSSYEQY
TRBV2,.,TRBJ2-5,ASSDGSGWETQY
TRBV7-9,.,TRBJ1-1,ASSLVAGEAF
TRBV5-1,once,TRBJ1-1,ASSEGGRERVTEAF
TRBV10-3,.,TRBJ2-1,AISDRGGGDEQF